The sequence of this TCR beta chain was determined in a study of blood T cell repertoires in COVID-19. Study details: The study drew acute and convalescent COVID-19 samples from the United States, Italy and Spain.

Per germline, CDR1 MDHEN and CDR2 SYDVKM. The CDR3 is made up of 16 amino acids. Trimming cost V 5 bases and J 2 bases; bases outside gene matches: 10. The method was immunoSEQ multiplex PCR; TCRdb's version includes in-frame clones alone and lacks a portion of them. The sample lists fewer than 90,000 clones, about nine tenths occurring once. The receptor comes from a male donor with acute or convalescent COVID-19. The chain links TRBV28 to TRBJ2-5; 8 bases match TRBD2. Input material: peripheral blood. The CDR3 loop is CASSPSGGGWQETQYF. CDR3 coding DNA: TGTGCCAGCAGTCCCTCCGGCGGGGGGTGGCAAGAGACCCAGTACTTC. Filled out from reference TRBV28 and TRBJ2-5, the complete variable domain reads DVKVTQSSRYLVKRTGEKVFLECVQDMDHENMFWYRQDPGLGLRLIYFSYDVKMKEKGDIPEGYSVSREKKERFSLILESASTNQTSMYLCASSPSGGGWQETQYFGPGTRLLVL.